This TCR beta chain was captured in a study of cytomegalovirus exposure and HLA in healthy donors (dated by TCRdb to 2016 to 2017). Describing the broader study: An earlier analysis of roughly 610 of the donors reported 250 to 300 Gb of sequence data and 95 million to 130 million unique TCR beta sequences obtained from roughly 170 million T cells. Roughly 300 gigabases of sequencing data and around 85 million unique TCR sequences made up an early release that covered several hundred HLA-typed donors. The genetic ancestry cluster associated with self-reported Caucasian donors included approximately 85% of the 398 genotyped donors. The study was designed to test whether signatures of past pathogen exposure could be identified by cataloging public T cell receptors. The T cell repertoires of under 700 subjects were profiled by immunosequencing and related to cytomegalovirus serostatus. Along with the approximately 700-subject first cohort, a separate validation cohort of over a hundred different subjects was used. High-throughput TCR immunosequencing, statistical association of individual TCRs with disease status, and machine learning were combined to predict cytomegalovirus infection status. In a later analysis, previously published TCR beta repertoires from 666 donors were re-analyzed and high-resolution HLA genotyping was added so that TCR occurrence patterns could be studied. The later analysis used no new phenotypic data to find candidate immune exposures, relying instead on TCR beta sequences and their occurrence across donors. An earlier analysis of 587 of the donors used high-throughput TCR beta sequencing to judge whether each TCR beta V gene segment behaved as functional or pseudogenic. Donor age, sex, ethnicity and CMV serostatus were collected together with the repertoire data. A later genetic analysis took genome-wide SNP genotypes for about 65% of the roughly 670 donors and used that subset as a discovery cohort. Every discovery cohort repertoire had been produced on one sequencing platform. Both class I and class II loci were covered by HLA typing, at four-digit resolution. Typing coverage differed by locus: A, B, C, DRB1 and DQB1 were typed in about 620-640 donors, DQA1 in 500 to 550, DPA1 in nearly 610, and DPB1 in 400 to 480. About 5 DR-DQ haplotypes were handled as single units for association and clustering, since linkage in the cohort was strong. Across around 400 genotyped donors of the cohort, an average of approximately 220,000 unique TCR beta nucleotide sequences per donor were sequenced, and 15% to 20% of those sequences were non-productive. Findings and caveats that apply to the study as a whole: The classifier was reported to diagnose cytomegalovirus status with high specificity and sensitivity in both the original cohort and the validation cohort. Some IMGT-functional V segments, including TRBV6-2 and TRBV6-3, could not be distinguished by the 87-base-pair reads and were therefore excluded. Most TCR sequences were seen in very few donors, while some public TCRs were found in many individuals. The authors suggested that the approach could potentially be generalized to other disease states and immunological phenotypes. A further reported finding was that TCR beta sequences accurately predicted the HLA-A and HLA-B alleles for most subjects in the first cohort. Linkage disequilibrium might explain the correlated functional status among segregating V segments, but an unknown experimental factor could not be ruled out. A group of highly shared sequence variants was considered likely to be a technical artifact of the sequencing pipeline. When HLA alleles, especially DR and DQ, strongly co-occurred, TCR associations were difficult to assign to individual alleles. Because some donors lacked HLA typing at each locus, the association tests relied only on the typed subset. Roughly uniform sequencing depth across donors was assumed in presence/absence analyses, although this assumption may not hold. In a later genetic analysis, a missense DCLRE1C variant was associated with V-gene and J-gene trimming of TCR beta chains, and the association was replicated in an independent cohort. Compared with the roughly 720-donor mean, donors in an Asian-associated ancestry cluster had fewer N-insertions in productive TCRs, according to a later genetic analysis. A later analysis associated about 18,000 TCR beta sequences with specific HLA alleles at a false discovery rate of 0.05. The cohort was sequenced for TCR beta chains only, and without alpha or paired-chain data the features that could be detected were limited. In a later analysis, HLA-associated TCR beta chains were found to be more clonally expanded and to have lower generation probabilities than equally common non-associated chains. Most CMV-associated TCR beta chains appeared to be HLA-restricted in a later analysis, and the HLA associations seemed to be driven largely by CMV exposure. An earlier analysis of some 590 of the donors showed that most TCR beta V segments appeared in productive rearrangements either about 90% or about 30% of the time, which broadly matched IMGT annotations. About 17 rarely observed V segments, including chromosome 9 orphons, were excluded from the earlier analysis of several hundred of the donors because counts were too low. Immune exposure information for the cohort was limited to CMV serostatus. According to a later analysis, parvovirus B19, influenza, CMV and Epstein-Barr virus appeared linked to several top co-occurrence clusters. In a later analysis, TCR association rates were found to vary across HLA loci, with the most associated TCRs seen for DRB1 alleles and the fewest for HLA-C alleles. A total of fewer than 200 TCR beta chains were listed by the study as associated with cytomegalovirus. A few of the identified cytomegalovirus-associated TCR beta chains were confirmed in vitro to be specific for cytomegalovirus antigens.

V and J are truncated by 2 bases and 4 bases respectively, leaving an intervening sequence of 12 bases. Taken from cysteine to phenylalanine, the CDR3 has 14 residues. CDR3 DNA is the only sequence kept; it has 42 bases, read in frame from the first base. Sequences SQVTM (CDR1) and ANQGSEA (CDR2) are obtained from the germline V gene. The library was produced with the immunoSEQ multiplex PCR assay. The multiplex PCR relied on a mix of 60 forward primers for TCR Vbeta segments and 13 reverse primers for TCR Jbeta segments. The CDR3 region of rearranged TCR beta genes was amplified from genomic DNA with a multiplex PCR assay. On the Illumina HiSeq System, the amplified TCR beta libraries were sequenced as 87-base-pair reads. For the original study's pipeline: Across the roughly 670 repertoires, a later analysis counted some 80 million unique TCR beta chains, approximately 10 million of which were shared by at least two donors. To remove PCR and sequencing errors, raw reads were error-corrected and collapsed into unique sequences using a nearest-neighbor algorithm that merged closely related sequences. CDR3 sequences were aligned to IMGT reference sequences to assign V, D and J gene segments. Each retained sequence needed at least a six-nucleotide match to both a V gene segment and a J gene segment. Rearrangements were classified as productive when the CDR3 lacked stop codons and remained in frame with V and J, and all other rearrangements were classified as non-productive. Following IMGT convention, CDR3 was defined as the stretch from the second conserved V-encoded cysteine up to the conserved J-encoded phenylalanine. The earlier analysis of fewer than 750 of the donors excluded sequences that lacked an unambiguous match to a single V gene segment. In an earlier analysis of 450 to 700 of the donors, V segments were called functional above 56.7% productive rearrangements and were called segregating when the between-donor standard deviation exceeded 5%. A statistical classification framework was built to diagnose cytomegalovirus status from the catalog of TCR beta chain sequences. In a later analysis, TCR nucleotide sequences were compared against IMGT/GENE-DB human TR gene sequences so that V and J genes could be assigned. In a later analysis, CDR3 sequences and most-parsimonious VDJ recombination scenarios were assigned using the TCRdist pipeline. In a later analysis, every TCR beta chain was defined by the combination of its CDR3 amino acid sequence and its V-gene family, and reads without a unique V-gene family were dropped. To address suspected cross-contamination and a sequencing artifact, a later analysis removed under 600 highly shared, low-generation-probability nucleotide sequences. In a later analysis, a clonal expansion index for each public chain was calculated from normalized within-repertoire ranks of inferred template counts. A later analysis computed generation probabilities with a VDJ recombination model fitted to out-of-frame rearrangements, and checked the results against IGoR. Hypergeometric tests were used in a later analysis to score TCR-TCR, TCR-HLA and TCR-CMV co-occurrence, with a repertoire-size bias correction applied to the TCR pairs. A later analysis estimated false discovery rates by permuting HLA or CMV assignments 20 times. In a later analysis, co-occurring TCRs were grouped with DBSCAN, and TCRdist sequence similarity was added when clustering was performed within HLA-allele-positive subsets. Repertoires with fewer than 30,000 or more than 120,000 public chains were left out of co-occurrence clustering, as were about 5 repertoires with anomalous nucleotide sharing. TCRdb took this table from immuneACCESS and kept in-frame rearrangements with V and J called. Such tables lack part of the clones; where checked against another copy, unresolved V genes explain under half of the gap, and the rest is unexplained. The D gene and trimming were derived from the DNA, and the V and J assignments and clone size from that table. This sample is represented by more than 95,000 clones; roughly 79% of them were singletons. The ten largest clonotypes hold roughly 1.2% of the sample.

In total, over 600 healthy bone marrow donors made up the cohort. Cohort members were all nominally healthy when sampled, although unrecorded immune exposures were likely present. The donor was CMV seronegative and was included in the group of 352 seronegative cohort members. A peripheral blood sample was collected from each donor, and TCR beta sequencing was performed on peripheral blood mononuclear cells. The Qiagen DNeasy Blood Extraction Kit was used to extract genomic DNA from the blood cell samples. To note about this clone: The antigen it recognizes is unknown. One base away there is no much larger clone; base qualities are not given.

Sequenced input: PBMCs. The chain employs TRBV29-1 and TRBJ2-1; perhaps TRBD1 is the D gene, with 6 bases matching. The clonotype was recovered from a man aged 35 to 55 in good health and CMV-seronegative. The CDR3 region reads CSVEQGRLYNEQFF. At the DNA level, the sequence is TGCAGCGTTGAACAGGGGCGCCTATACAATGAGCAGTTCTTC.